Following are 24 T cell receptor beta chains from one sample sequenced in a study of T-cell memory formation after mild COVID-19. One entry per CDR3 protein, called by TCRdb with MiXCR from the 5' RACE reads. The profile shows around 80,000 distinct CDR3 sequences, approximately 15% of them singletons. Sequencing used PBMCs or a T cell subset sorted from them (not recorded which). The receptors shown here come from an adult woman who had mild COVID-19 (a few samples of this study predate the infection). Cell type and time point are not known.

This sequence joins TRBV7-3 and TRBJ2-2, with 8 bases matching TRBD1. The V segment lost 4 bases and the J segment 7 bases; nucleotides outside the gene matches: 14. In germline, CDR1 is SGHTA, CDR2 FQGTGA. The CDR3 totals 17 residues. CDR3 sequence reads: CASSSFPVRGPSGELFF. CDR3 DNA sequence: TGTGCCAGCAGCTCGTTTCCGGTCAGGGGGCCTAGCGGGGAGCTGTTTTTT.

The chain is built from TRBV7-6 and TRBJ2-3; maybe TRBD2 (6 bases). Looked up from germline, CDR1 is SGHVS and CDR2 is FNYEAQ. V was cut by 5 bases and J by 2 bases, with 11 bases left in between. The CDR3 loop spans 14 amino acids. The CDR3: CASSPGTSTDTQYF. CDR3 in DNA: TGTGCCAGCAGCCCGGGGACTTCCACAGATACGCAGTATTTT.

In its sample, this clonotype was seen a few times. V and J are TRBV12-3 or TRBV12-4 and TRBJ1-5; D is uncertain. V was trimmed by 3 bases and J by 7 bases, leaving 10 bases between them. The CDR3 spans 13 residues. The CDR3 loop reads CASSFQSGQPQHF. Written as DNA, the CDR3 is TGTGCCAGCAGTTTTCAGAGTGGACAGCCCCAGCATTTT.

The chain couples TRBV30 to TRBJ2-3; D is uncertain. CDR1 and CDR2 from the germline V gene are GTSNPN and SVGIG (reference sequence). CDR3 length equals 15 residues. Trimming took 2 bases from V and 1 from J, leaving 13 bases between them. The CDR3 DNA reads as TGTGCCTGGAGTATCGGTTATCTGGGCACAGATACGCAGTATTTT. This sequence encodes CAWSIGYLGTDTQYF.

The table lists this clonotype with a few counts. The chain's CDR3 is CASSSEDRGLVGDTQYF. The CDR3, as DNA: TGTGCCAGCAGCTCTGAGGACAGGGGGCTGGTTGGGGATACGCAGTATTTT. The chain has TRBV7-2 and TRBJ2-3; TRBD1 matches at 11 bases. The germline CDR1 and CDR2 sequences are SGHTA and FQGNSA. V lost 4 bases to trimming and J lost 6 bases; unmatched junction nucleotides: 12. The CDR3 runs to 17 residues. The whole variable domain, filled in from reference TRBV7-2 and TRBJ2-3, reads GAGVSQSPSNKVTEKGKDVELRCDPISGHTALYWYRQSLGQGLEFLIYFQGNSAPDKSGLPSDRFSAERTGGSVSTLTIQRTQQEDSAVYLCASSSEDRGLVGDTQYFGPGTRLTVL.

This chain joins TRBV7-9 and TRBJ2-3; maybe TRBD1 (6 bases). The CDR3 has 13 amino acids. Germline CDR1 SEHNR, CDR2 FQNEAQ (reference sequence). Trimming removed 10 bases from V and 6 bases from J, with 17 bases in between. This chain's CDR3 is CAINHRVTDTQYF. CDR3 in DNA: TGTGCCATCAACCACAGGGTCACGGATACGCAGTATTTT.

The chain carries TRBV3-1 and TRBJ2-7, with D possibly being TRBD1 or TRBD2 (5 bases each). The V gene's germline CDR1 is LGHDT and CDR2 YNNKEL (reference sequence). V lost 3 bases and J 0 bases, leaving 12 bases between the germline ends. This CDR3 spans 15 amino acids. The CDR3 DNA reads TGTGCCAGCAGCCACCCGAGGGGACGCTCCTACGAGCAGTACTTC. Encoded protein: CASSHPRGRSYEQYF.

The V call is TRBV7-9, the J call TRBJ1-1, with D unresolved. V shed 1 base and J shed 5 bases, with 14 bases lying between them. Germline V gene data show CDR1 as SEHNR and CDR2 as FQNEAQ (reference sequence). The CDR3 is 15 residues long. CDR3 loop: CASSLVSGFGTEAFF. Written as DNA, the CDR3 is TGTGCCAGCAGCTTAGTATCGGGGTTCGGGACTGAAGCTTTCTTT.

CDR3 residues: CASSPGTQGAFF. The CDR3 DNA reads TGTGCCAGCAGCCCTGGGACCCAGGGAGCTTTCTTT. The genes are TRBV7-9 and TRBJ1-1, with D perhaps TRBD1 (5 bases). Deletions cut 5 bases from V and 10 bases from J, with 14 bases between. Germline V CDR1 and CDR2: SEHNR, FQNEAQ (reference sequence). There are 12 residues in the CDR3. The variable domain in full, completed from reference TRBV7-9 and TRBJ1-1, reads DTGVSQNPRHKITKRGQNVTFRCDPISEHNRLYWYRQTLGQGPEFLTYFQNEAQLEKSRLLSDRFSAERPKGSFSTLEIQRTEQGDSAMYLCASSPGTQGAFFGQGTRLTVV.

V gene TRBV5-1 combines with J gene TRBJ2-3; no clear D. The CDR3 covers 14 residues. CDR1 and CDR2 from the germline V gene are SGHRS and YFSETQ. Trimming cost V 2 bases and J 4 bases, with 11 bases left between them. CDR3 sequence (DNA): TGCGCCAGCAGCTTAAGACTTAAGGCAGATACGCAGTATTTT. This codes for CASSLRLKADTQYF.

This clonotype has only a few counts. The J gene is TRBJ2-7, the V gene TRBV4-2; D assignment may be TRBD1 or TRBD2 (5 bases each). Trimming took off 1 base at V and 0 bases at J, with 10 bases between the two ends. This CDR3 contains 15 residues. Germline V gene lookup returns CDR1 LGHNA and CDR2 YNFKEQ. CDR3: CASSQVGGYSYEQYF. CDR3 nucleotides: TGTGCCAGCAGCCAAGTTGGGGGTTACTCCTACGAGCAGTACTTC.

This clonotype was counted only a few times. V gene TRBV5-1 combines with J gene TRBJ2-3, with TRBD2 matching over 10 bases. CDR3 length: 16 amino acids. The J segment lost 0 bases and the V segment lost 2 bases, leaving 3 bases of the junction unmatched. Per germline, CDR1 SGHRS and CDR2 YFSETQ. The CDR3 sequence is CASSFSGGASTDTQYF. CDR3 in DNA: TGCGCCAGCAGCTTCAGCGGGGGGGCTAGCACAGATACGCAGTATTTT. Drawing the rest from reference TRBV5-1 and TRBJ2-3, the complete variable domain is KAGVTQTPRYLIKTRGQQVTLSCSPISGHRSVSWYQQTPGQGLQFLFEYFSETQRNKGNFPGRFSGRQFSNSRSEMNVSTLELGDSALYLCASSFSGGASTDTQYFGPGTRLTVL.

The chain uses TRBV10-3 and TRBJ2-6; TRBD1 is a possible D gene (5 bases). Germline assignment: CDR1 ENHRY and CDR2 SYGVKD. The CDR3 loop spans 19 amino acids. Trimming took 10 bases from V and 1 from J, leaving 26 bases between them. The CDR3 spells CATLSPHLTVRSGANVLTF. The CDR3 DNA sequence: TGTGCCACCCTATCACCCCACTTGACAGTCCGATCTGGGGCCAACGTCCTGACTTTC.

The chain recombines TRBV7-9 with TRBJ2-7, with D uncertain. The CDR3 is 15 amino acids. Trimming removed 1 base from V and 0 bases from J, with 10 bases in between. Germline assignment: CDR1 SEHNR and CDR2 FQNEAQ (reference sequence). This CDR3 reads CASSLVLDFSYEQYF. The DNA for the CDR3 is TGTGCCAGCAGCTTAGTTTTGGATTTCTCCTACGAGCAGTACTTC.

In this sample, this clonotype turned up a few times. The CDR3 sequence: CASKLSGSYNEQFF. The CDR3 DNA reads TGTGCCAGCAAGCTAAGCGGATCCTACAATGAGCAGTTCTTC. The chain recombines TRBV12-3 or TRBV12-4 with TRBJ2-1; D is possibly TRBD2 (5 bases). CDR3 length: 14 residues. V gave up 7 bases and J gave up 1 base, with 11 bases separating them.

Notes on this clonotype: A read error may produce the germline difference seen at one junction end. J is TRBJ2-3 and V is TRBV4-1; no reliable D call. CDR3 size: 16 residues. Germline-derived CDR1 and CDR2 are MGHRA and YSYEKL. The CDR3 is CASSQDEFLPTVTQYF. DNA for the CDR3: TGCGCCAGCAGCCAAGATGAATTCCTCCCTACAGTTACGCAGTATTTT.

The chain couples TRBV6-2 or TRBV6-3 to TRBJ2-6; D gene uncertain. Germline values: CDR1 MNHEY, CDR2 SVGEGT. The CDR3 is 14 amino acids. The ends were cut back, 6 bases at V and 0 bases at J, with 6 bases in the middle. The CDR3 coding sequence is TGTGCCAGCAGCGAGAGCTCTGGGGCCAACGTCCTGACTTTC. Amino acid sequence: CASSESSGANVLTF.

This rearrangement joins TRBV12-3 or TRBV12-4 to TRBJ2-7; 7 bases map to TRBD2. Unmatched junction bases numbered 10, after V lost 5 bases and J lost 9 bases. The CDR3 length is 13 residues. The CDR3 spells CASSHRGGLLQYF. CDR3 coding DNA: TGTGCCAGCAGTCACCGGGGAGGGCTCCTGCAGTACTTC.

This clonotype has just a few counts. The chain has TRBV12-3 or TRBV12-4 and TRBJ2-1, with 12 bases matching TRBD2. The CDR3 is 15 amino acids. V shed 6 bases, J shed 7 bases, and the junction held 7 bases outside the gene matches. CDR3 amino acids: CASSRLAGDSNEQFF. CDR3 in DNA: TGTGCCAGCAGCCGACTAGCGGGAGACTCGAATGAGCAGTTCTTC.

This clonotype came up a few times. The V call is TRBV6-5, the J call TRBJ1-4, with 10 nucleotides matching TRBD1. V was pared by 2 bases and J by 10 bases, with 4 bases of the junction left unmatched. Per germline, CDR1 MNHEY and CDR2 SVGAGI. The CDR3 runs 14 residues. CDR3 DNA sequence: TGTGCCAGCAGTTACGGGACAGGGGAAGGAAAACTGTTTTTT. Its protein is CASSYGTGEGKLFF.

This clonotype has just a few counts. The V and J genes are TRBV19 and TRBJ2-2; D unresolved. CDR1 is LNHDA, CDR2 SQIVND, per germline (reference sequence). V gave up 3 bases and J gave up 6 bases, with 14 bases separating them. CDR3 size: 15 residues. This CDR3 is CASSMALWGPGELFF. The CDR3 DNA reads TGTGCCAGTAGTATGGCTCTGTGGGGTCCCGGGGAGCTGTTTTTT. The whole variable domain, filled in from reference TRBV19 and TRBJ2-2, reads DGGITQSPKYLFRKEGQNVTLSCEQNLNHDAMYWYRQDPGQGLRLIYYSQIVNDFQKGDIAEGYSVSREKKESFPLTVTSAQKNPTAFYLCASSMALWGPGELFFGEGSRLTVL.

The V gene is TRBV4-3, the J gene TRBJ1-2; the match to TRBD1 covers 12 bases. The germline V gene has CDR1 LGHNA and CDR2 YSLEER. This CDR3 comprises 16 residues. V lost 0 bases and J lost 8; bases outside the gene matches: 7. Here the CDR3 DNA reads TGCGCCAGCAGCCAAGATCCGGGACAGGGGGCGGAGGGCTACACCTTC. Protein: CASSQDPGQGAEGYTF.

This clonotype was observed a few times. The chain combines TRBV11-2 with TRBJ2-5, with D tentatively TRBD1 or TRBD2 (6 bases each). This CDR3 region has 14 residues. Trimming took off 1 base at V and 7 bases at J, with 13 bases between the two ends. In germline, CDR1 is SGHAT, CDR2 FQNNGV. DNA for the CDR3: TGTGCCAGCAGCTTAGGAACAGGGCGGGGGACCCAGTACTTC. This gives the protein CASSLGTGRGTQYF.

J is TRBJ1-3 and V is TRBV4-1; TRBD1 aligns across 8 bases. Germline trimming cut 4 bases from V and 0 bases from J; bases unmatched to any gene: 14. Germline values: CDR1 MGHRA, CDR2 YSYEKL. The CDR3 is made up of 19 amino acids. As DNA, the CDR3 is TGCGCCAGCAGCCCACCAGGGACAGGACGAACTAGCTCTGGAAACACCATATATTTT. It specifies CASSPPGTGRTSSGNTIYF.